This T cell receptor beta chain was captured in a study of T-cell memory formation after mild COVID-19. Study details: Clustering of TCRs was largely donor specific. Study results and limitations: Some responding clones appeared in pre-infection memory, suggesting cross-reactive memory joined.

As concerns this clonotype: Its specificity is not known.

After 5'RACE with constant-segment primers, TCR alpha and TCR beta cDNA libraries carrying sample barcodes and UMIs were obtained. TCRdb used MiXCR to reprocess the 5' RACE reads, holding one entry per CDR3 protein. The sample records 190,000 or so distinct CDR3 sequences, around 26% being singletons. V shed 5 bases and J shed 3 bases, with 4 bases lying between them. The CDR3 has 11 amino acids. CDR1 LNHDA and CDR2 SQIVND come from the germline V gene (reference sequence). The source of this sequence is an adult woman who had mild COVID-19 (a few samples of this study predate the infection). Cell type and time point are not known. The material sequenced was PBMCs or a T cell subset sorted from them (not recorded which). The V and J genes are TRBV19 and TRBJ1-1; D not certain. The CDR3 spells CASSQYTEAFF. CDR3 in DNA: TGTGCCAGTAGTCAGTACACTGAAGCTTTCTTT.